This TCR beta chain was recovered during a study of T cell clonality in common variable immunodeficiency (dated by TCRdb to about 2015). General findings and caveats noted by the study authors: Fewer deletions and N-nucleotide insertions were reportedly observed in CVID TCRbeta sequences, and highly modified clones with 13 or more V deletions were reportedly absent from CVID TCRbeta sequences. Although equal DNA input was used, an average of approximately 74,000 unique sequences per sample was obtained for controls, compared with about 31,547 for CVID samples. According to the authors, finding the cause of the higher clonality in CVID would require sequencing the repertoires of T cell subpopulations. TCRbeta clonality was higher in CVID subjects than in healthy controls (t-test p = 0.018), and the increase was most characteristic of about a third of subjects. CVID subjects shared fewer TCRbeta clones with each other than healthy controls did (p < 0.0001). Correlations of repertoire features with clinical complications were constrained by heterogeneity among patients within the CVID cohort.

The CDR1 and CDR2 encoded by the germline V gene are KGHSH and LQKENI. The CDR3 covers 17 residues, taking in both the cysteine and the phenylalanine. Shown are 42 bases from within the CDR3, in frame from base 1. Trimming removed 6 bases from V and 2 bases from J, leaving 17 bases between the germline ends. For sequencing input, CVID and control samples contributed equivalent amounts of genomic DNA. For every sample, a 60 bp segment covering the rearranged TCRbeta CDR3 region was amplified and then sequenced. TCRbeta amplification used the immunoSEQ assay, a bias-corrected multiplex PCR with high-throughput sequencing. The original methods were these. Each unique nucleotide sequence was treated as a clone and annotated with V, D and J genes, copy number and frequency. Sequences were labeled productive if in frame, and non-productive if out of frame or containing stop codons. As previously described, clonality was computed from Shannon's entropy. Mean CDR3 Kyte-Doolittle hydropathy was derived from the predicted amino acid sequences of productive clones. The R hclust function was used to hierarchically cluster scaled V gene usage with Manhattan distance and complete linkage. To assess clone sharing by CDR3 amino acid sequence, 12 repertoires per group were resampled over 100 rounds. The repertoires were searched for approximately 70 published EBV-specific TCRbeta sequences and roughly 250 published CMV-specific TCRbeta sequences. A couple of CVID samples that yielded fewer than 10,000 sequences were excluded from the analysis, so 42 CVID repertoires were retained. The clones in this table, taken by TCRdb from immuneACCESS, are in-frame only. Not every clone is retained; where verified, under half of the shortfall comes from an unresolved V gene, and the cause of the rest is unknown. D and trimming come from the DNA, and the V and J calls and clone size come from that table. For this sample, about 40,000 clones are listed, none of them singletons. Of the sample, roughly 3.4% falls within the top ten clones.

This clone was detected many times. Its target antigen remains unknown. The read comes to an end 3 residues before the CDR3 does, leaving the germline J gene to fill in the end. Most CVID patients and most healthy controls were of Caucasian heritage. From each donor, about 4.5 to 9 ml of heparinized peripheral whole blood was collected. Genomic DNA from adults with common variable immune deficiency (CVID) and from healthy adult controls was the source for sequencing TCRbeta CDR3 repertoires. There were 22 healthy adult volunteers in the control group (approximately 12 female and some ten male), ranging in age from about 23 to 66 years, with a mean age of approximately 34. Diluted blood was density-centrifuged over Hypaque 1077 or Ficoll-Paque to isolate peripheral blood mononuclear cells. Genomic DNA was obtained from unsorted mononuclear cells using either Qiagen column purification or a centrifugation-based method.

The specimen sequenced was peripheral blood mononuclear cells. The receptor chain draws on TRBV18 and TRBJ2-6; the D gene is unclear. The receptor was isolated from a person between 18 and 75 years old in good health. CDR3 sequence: CASSPLTVRTGANVLTF. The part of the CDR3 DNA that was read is TGTGCCAGCTCGCCCTTAACTGTGAGAACTGGGGCCAACGTC.